Listed below are T cell receptor beta chains from one sample, sequenced in a study of T cells in Graves' hyperthyroidism and ophthalmopathy. TCRdb itself ran the multiplex PCR reads through MiXCR, one entry per CDR3 protein. The sample carries around 620,000 distinct CDR3 sequences, roughly 50% recorded once. The sequencing input was peripheral blood or thyroid tissue (not recorded which). These TCRs come from an adult woman with Graves' disease, either hyperthyroidism or ophthalmopathy (not recorded which). Each CDR3 is given with its conserved first and last residue. D genes are given only for firm matches. Only some rows state a clone size, as once, few, many or a class for expanded clones.

once TRBD2 TRBJ2-7 TRBV7-2 TGTGCCAGCAGCTACCGAAGCGGGATTTCCGAGCAGTACTTC CASSYRSGISEQYF
many NA TRBJ2-3 TRBV20-1 TGCAGTGCTAAATCCTCGGCCGCCCATGCGCAGTATTTT CSAKSSAAHAQYF
many TRBD1 TRBJ2-6 TRBV15 TGTGCCACCAGCAGAGCGTTAGGACAGGGCTTCGCGGGAGGGGCCAACGTCCTGACTTTC CATSRALGQGFAGGANVLTF
few NA TRBJ2-2 TRBV6-4 TGTGCCAGCAGCGCAAAGGGGGGCACCGGGGAGCTGTTTTTT CASSAKGGTGELFF
NA NA TRBJ1-2 TRBV2 TGTGCCAGCACGTCCATAGGGACTAGGTACGGCTACACCTTC CASTSIGTRYGYTF
NA NA TRBJ2-5 TRBV7-8 TGTGCCAGCATCCCCTCCGTTGGGGACCAAGAGACCCAGTACTTC CASIPSVGDQETQYF
NA NA TRBJ1-5 TRBV2 TGTGCCAGCAGTTCCGATTATAGCAATCAGCATTTT CASSSDYSNQHF
NA TRBD2 TRBJ2-7 TRBV30 TGTGCCTGGAGTCATGGACTAGCGGGAGGGCCTTGGGACGAGCAGTACTTC CAWSHGLAGGPWDEQYF
once TRBD1 TRBJ1-2 TRBV10-3 TGTGCCATCACCGGGGACAGGGGCAACTATGGCTACACCTTC CAITGDRGNYGYTF
NA NA TRBJ2-5 TRBV7-3 TGTGCCAGCAGCCCGCGAGGGCACAGGAGTTACAATGAGACCCAGTACTTC CASSPRGHRSYNETQYF
few NA TRBJ2-2 TRBV2 TGTGCCAGCACCCACCGGACCAATGGGGGGGAGCTGTTTTTT CASTHRTNGGELFF
many NA TRBJ2-5 TRBV11-2 TGTGCCAGCAGCTTAGTTCAAGGGCTCCTGGGTGGGGCCCAGTACTTC CASSLVQGLLGGAQYF
once TRBD1 TRBJ2-7 TRBV20-1 TGCAGTGCTAGGCGACAGGGGCGGTCGTTCGAGCAGTACTTC CSARRQGRSFEQYF
NA TRBD1 TRBJ2-5 TRBV5-1 TGCGCCAGCAGCTTGGAGGGACAGGGGGGGACCCAGTACTTC CASSLEGQGGTQYF
many NA TRBJ2-7 TRBV20-1 TGCAGTGCTCCACCCCGGGGGCTGGAAAGGCAGTACTTC CSAPPRGLERQYF
NA NA TRBJ1-3 TRBV10-3 TGTGCCATCAGTGATGGCGGGGCACGCTCTGGAAACACCATATATTTT CAISDGGARSGNTIYF
NA NA TRBJ1-1 TRBV25-1 TGTGCCAGTACGTCAGGGAGAACTGAAGCTTTCTTT CASTSGRTEAFF
many NA TRBJ1-1 TRBV18 TGTGCCAGCTCACAGTCTCCGGACACTGAAGCTTTCTTT CASSQSPDTEAFF
NA NA TRBJ1-1 TRBV7-2 TGTGCCAGCAGCTTATCTGACTCGAACACTGAAGCTTTCTTT CASSLSDSNTEAFF
many NA TRBJ2-7 TRBV15 TGTGCCACCAGCAGAGTGGGAGGCAACTACGAGCAGTACTTC CATSRVGGNYEQYF
NA NA TRBJ1-4 TRBV5-5 TGTGCCAGCAGCTTAGATCGGACGGTGTTTTTT CASSLDRTVFF
NA TRBD1 TRBJ2-7 TRBV20-1 TGCAGTGCTGAGGATTACAGGGGTTTCGAGCAGTACTTC CSAEDYRGFEQYF
many NA TRBJ2-2 TRBV12-3/TRBV12-4 TGTGCCAGCAGTTTGGAGGCGGGTTCCGGGGAGCTGTTTTTT CASSLEAGSGELFF
NA TRBD1 TRBJ1-4 TRBV6-5 TGTGCCAGCAGTTATACCCGGGACAGTATATATGAAAAACTGTTTTTT CASSYTRDSIYEKLFF
few NA TRBJ1-6 TRBV20-1 TGCAGTTACTCGACGAGGGATTCACCCCTCCACTTT CSYSTRDSPLHF
many NA TRBJ1-1 TRBV19 TGTGCCAGTAGTTGGGGGATGTCTGAAGCTTTCTTT CASSWGMSEAFF
NA NA TRBJ2-3 TRBV28 TGTGCCAGCAGTTTATTTGGACTCGCCACAGATACGCAGTATTTT CASSLFGLATDTQYF
many NA TRBJ2-5 TRBV5-1 TGCGCCAGCAGCTACCGGCGGGCCTCTCAAGAGACCCAGTACTTC CASSYRRASQETQYF
NA TRBD2 TRBJ2-2 TRBV10-3 TGTGCCATCAGCTCCTGGGGAGCGGGGGCGAACACCGGGGAGCTGTTTTTT CAISSWGAGANTGELFF
NA NA TRBJ2-6 TRBV7-9 TGTGCCAGCAGCTTAGTGGATAACGTCCTGACTTTC CASSLVDNVLTF
many NA TRBJ2-1 TRBV2 TGTGCCAGCAGTGAAGGCCCCAATGAGCAGTTCTTC CASSEGPNEQFF
many NA TRBJ2-7 TRBV5-6 TGTGCCAGCAGCTCTGGGACGGGCGAGCAGTACTTC CASSSGTGEQYF
NA NA TRBJ1-5 TRBV9 TGTGCCAGCAGAGGCAGGACCAATCAGCCCCAGCATTTT CASRGRTNQPQHF
NA NA TRBJ1-5 TRBV5-1 TGCGCCAGCAGCACCCAGGGTACGAGCAATCAGCCCCAGCATTTT CASSTQGTSNQPQHF
many NA TRBJ1-2 TRBV30 TGTGCCTGGAGGCTGCAGGGATCGCATGGCTACACCTTC CAWRLQGSHGYTF
many NA TRBJ2-7 TRBV28 TGTGCCAGCAGTTTAAGTAGCTCCTACGAGCAGTACTTC CASSLSSSYEQYF
NA NA TRBJ2-7 TRBV7-9 TGTGCCAGCAGCTGGGGGGACAGCTCCCACGAGCAGTACTTC CASSWGDSSHEQYF
many NA TRBJ1-6 TRBV7-2 TGTGCCAGCAGTGGGGCGGGGGGCAGGAATTCACCCCTCCACTTT CASSGAGGRNSPLHF